The source of this T cell receptor (beta chain) is a study of blood T cell repertoires in COVID-19. In the study overall: There were acute and convalescent COVID-19 samples, and they came from the United States, Italy and Spain.

The germline V and J ends were trimmed by 8 bases and 2 bases, with 7 bases remaining between them. Looked up from germline, CDR1 is SNHLY and CDR2 is FYNNEI. The CDR3 runs to 11 residues. Here immunoSEQ multiplex PCR was the method, and the copy in TCRdb shows in-frame clones only, minus some. The sample has about 170,000 clones; over 80% are singletons. Seattle patients were enrolled while actively infected and followed longitudinally. The rearrangement links TRBV2 to TRBJ2-7; D unclear. Sequenced material: peripheral blood. The receptor comes from a woman of 80 years or more with COVID-19, enrolled during active disease. The CDR3 coding sequence is TGTGCCAGCTCCTCAGCCTACGAGCAGTACTTC. Its protein product is CASSSAYEQYF.